Listed below are T cell receptor beta chains from one sample, sequenced in a study of monozygotic twins with cystic fibrosis. Only in-frame clones appear in the TCRdb table, and some are missing; sequencing was by immunoSEQ multiplex PCR. The table shows tens of thousands of clones, with 75% to 90% occurring only once. What was sequenced was blood. All receptors come from a girl aged 2-15 years with cystic fibrosis. Each CDR3 is given with its conserved first and last residue. A D gene is named only where the DNA matches it firmly. Only some rows state a clone size, as once, few, many or a class for expanded clones.

j_call d_call v_call clone_size cdr3_aa cdr3_nt
TRBJ1-1 - TRBV25-1 - CASRGVGGTEAFF TGTGCCAGCAGAGGGGTGGGGGGCACTGAAGCTTTCTTT
TRBJ2-7 TRBD2 TRBV5-1 - CASSSSGGSYEQYF TGCGCCAGCAGCTCTAGCGGGGGGTCCTACGAGCAGTACTTC
TRBJ1-5 - TRBV30 once CAWNSGRDSNQPQHF TGTGCCTGGAACTCCGGACGGGATAGCAATCAGCCCCAGCATTTT
TRBJ2-2 TRBD1 TRBV5-1 - CASSPEKTGVRTGELFF TGCGCCAGCAGCCCGGAAAAGACAGGGGTCAGAACCGGGGAGCTGTTTTTT
TRBJ1-5 TRBD1 TRBV5-1 - CASSLEGQGQPQHF TGCGCCAGCAGCCTGGAGGGACAGGGCCAGCCCCAGCATTTT
TRBJ2-3 - TRBV29-1 - CSVAREGGTTQYF TGCAGCGTTGCCCGGGAAGGGGGAACTACGCAGTATTTT
TRBJ1-4 - TRBV29-1 - CSVRAGASEKLFF TGCAGCGTGCGGGCAGGAGCCAGTGAAAAACTGTTTTTT
TRBJ2-5 TRBD1 TRBV4-1 - CASSHGQGARYQETQYF TGCGCCAGCAGCCACGGCCAGGGGGCGCGGTATCAAGAGACCCAGTACTTC
TRBJ1-2 TRBD1 TRBV18 - CASSPRGHGYTF TGTGCCAGCTCGCCCAGGGGGCATGGCTACACCTTC
TRBJ1-6 TRBD1 TRBV11-3 few CASSLTGGASPLHF TGTGCCAGCAGCTTGACAGGGGGCGCTTCACCCCTCCACTTT
TRBJ2-2 - TRBV6-6 - CASRSSHRGTGELFF TGTGCCAGCAGGTCGAGTCATCGCGGCACCGGGGAGCTGTTTTTT
TRBJ2-7 - TRBV5-1 - CASSSASYRYEQYF TGCGCCAGCAGCTCCGCTAGCTATCGCTACGAGCAGTACTTC
TRBJ1-1 - TRBV6-5 - CASSYRQVSMNTEAFF TGTGCCAGCAGTTACCGACAGGTGTCCATGAACACTGAAGCTTTCTTT
TRBJ1-1 - TRBV6-4 - CASSDTNPNTEAFF TGTGCCAGCAGTGACACCAATCCGAACACTGAAGCTTTCTTT
TRBJ1-1 - TRBV9 once CASSVTIAEAFF TGTGCCAGCAGCGTGACGATCGCTGAAGCTTTCTTT
TRBJ2-7 - TRBV6-6 - CASSHTYEQYF TGTGCCAGCAGCCATACCTACGAGCAGTACTTC
TRBJ1-2 TRBD1 TRBV4-1 - CASNMKLRDSRSQDYGYTF TGCGCCAGCAACATGAAACTTCGGGACAGCCGAAGCCAGGACTATGGCTACACCTTC
TRBJ2-7 TRBD1 TRBV5-8 once CASSNRDRAAYEQYF TGTGCCAGCAGCAACCGGGACAGGGCGGCCTACGAGCAGTACTTC
TRBJ1-4 - TRBV6-1 - CASSEVRGGNEKLFF TGTGCCAGCAGTGAAGTCAGGGGTGGGAATGAAAAACTGTTTTTT
TRBJ2-7 TRBD1 TRBV6-5 - CASRKGTASSYEQYF TGTGCCAGCAGGAAAGGGACAGCGAGCTCCTACGAGCAGTACTTC
TRBJ1-2 TRBD1 TRBV6-5 - CASSYQGGGHGYTF TGTGCCAGCAGTTACCAAGGGGGCGGCCATGGCTACACCTTC
TRBJ2-3 - TRBV15 - CATSRDSTRDTQYF TGTGCCACCAGCAGAGATAGCACTAGAGATACGCAGTATTTT
TRBJ2-5 TRBD2 TRBV5-1 - CASSLVGGGQETQYF TGCGCCAGCAGCTTGGTTGGCGGGGGCCAAGAGACCCAGTACTTC
TRBJ2-7 - TRBV4-3 - CASSQDLRVWTYEQYF TGCGCCAGCAGCCAAGATCTGCGGGTTTGGACCTACGAGCAGTACTTC
TRBJ2-1 - TRBV19 once CASSIDPQAAQFF TGTGCCAGTAGTATAGATCCCCAGGCAGCGCAGTTCTTC
TRBJ2-3 TRBD2 TRBV6-5 once CASRETSGGTDTQYF TGTGCCAGCAGAGAGACTAGCGGGGGCACAGATACGCAGTATTTT
TRBJ1-2 TRBD1 TRBV6-1 - CASSESGTAIYGYTF TGTGCCAGCAGTGAATCCGGGACAGCTATCTATGGCTACACCTTC
TRBJ1-1 - TRBV4-1 - CASSPGGVYTEAFF TGCGCCAGCAGCCCGGGTGGGGTGTATACTGAAGCTTTCTTT
TRBJ2-7 - TRBV10-3 once CAIRTGISEQYF TGTGCCATCAGGACGGGTATTTCCGAGCAGTACTTC
TRBJ1-1 - TRBV6-6 - CASSYRGTNTEAFF TGTGCCAGCAGTTATAGGGGTACGAACACTGAAGCTTTCTTT
TRBJ2-7 - TRBV10-3 once CAISDGPDALGEQYF TGTGCCATCAGTGACGGTCCTGACGCTCTGGGCGAGCAGTACTTC
TRBJ1-2 TRBD1 TRBV6-6 - CASSPDREAGYTF TGTGCCAGCAGCCCGGACAGGGAGGCGGGCTACACCTTC
TRBJ2-1 TRBD2 TRBV5-1 - CASSGTSGGAQNEQFF TGCGCCAGCAGCGGGACTAGCGGGGGGGCGCAGAATGAGCAGTTCTTC
TRBJ1-6 TRBD1 TRBV19 - CAGSNRDRVPNSPLHF TGTGCCGGTAGTAACCGGGACAGGGTACCTAATTCACCCCTCCACTTT
TRBJ2-5 - TRBV25-1 - CASSKGGQGPQETQYF TGTGCCAGCAGTAAAGGGGGGCAGGGCCCCCAAGAGACCCAGTACTTC
TRBJ2-3 TRBD2 TRBV6-1 - CASSSLAGGADTQYF TGTGCCAGCAGCTCTCTAGCGGGGGGGGCGGATACGCAGTATTTT
TRBJ2-3 TRBD2 TRBV7-8 once CASSSISGGNPDTQYF TGTGCCAGCAGCTCCATTAGCGGGGGGAATCCAGATACGCAGTATTTT
TRBJ1-2 TRBD1 TRBV19 - CASSAQTGGDYGYTF TGTGCCAGTAGTGCCCAAACAGGGGGCGACTATGGCTACACCTTC
TRBJ1-2 - TRBV29-1 - CSYDYGYTF TGCAGCTACGACTATGGCTACACCTTC
TRBJ2-2 - TRBV4-1 - CASSQLQGLTGELFF TGCGCCAGCAGCCAATTACAGGGATTAACCGGGGAGCTGTTTTTT
TRBJ2-7 - TRBV6-6 - CASIHRGRGAYEQYF TGTGCCAGCATACACAGGGGAAGGGGGGCCTACGAGCAGTACTTC
TRBJ2-6 - TRBV13 - CASSWAGSGANVLTF TGTGCCAGCAGCTGGGCGGGCTCTGGGGCCAACGTCCTGACTTTC
TRBJ2-7 TRBD2 TRBV7-8 - CASSSAGTSPSRGEQYF TGTGCCAGCAGCTCGGCGGGGACTAGCCCATCCCGGGGCGAGCAGTACTTC
TRBJ1-6 TRBD1 TRBV30 - CAWSSGGSYNSPLHF TGTGCCTGGAGTTCAGGGGGTTCATATAATTCACCCCTCCACTTT
TRBJ2-3 - TRBV9 - CASSPPGSDTQYF TGTGCCAGCAGCCCCCCAGGGTCAGATACGCAGTATTTT
TRBJ2-7 TRBD1 TRBV29-1 - CSVEGPGQDYEQYF TGCAGCGTTGAAGGGCCGGGACAGGACTACGAGCAGTACTTC
TRBJ2-1 - TRBV30 - CAWGRAPLNEQFF TGTGCCTGGGGCAGGGCGCCTCTCAATGAGCAGTTCTTC
TRBJ1-5 - TRBV6-5 - CASSQPGSNQPQHF TGTGCCAGCAGTCAGCCGGGGTCCAATCAGCCCCAGCATTTT
TRBJ2-2 TRBD1 TRBV5-1 - CASSANRGRSTGELFF TGCGCCAGCAGCGCTAACAGGGGGCGAAGCACCGGGGAGCTGTTTTTT
TRBJ1-2 - TRBV6-1 few CASSDYGYTF TGTGCCAGCAGTGACTATGGCTACACCTTC
TRBJ2-1 TRBD1 TRBV4-1 - CASSSRQDWDSTYNEQFF TGCGCCAGCAGCAGCCGCCAGGACTGGGACAGTACCTACAATGAGCAGTTCTTC
TRBJ1-1 TRBD1 TRBV6-1 - CASSDGQGGAFF TGTGCCAGCAGTGACGGACAGGGAGGGGCTTTCTTT
TRBJ1-2 TRBD1 TRBV30 few CAWKTGLGYTF TGTGCCTGGAAGACAGGGCTCGGCTACACCTTC
TRBJ2-2 - TRBV5-6 - CASSRGPAVELFF TGTGCCAGCAGCCGGGGCCCGGCGGTGGAGCTGTTTTTT
TRBJ2-3 - TRBV30 - CAWSRTIGFGFTDTQYF TGTGCCTGGAGTAGGACAATAGGGTTCGGGTTCACAGATACGCAGTATTTT
TRBJ2-1 TRBD1 TRBV7-3 - CASSLTGGLEQFF TGTGCCAGCAGCCTGACAGGGGGCCTTGAGCAGTTCTTC
TRBJ2-7 TRBD2 TRBV27 - CASSFLLPGGTYEQYF TGTGCCAGCAGTTTTCTCCTCCCGGGGGGGACCTACGAGCAGTACTTC
TRBJ1-5 TRBD1 TRBV6-6 - CASGMTGGSNQPQHF TGTGCCAGCGGGATGACAGGGGGAAGCAATCAGCCCCAGCATTTT
TRBJ1-2 - TRBV4-1 - CASSQESPQDYYGYTF TGCGCCAGCAGCCAAGAATCCCCACAGGATTACTATGGCTACACCTTC